One and the same sample provided the 2 T cell receptor beta chains below, sequenced in a study of identical twins (TCRdb year 2016). Library creation used 5' RACE. Sequencing took place on an Illumina HiSeq 2000. Using fastp at Q25 and MiXCR, TCRdb reprocessed the public reads and kept productive beta chains. All rows with the same CDR3 protein become a single entry with the most common DNA and genes. For this sample the table gives approximately 530,000 distinct CDR3 sequences, of which under 25% were detected only once. The ten most abundant clones make up 0.48% of the sample. This sample also appeared in a second study, on yellow fever vaccine responses in identical twins.

The sequencing input was CD4+ T cells sorted from blood. All receptors derive from a woman between 18 and 30 years old in good health.

This clonotype came up a few times. This chain connects TRBV5-1 to TRBJ2-3, with 11 positions matching TRBD2. V lost 0 bases to trimming and J lost 6 bases; unmatched junction nucleotides: 9. The CDR3 consists of 17 residues. The germline CDR1 and CDR2 sequences are SGHRS and YFSETQ. The CDR3 sequence: CASSLAGLAVRSDTQYF. The CDR3 nucleotides are TGCGCCAGCAGCTTGGCGGGACTAGCGGTCCGGTCGGATACGCAGTATTTT.

CDR3 sequence reads: CATSGGLANTGELFF. The CDR3 bases are TGTGCCACCAGTGGAGGGCTCGCGAACACCGGGGAGCTGTTTTTT. The chain carries TRBV24-1 and TRBJ2-2; a weak D match, TRBD2 (5 bases). V was clipped by 5 bases and J by 0 bases, with 9 bases between them. The CDR3 runs to 15 residues. Germline CDR1 KGHDR, CDR2 SFDVKD.